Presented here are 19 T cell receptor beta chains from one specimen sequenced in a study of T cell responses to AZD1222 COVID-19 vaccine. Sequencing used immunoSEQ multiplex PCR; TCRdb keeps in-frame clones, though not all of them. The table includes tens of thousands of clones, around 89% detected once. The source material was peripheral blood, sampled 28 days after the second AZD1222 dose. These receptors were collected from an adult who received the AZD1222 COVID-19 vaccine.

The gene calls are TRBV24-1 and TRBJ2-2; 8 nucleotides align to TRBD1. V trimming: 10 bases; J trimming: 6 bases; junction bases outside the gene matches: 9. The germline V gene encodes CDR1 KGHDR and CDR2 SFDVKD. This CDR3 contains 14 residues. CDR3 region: CATSNPTGAGELFF. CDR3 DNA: TGTGCCACGTCAAACCCGACAGGGGCCGGGGAGCTGTTTTTT.

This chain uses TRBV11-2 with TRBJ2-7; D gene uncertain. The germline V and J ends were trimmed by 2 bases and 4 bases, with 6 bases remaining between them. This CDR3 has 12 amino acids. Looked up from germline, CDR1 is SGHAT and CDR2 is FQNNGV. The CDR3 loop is CASSLLSYEQYF. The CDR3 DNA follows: TGTGCCAGCAGCTTACTTTCGTACGAGCAGTACTTC.

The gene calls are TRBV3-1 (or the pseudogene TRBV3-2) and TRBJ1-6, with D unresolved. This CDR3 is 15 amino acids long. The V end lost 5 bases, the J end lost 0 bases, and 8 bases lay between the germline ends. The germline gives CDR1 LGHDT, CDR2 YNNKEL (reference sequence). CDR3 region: CASSSRHSYNSPLHF. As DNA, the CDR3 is TGTGCCAGCAGCAGTCGCCACTCCTATAATTCACCCCTCCACTTT.

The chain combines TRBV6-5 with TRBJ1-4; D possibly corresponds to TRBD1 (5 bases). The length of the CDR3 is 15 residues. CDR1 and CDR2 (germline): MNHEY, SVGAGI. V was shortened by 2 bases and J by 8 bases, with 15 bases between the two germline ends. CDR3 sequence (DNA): TGTGCCAGCAGTTACCTTGGACGAGAGGGGGAAAAACTGTTTTTT. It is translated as CASSYLGREGEKLFF.

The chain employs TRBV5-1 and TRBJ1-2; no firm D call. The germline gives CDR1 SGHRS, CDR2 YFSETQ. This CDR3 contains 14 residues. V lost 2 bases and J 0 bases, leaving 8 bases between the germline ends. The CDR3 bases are TGCGCCAGCAGCTTCGAAGAGACTAACTATGGCTACACCTTC. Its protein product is CASSFEETNYGYTF.

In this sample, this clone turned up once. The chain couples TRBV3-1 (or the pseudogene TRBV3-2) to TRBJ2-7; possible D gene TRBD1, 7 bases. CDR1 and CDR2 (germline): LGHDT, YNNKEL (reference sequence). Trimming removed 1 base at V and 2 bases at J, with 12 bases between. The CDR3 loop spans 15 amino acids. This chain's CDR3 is CASSQASRGAYEQYF. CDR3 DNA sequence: TGTGCCAGCAGCCAAGCATCCAGGGGGGCCTACGAGCAGTACTTC.

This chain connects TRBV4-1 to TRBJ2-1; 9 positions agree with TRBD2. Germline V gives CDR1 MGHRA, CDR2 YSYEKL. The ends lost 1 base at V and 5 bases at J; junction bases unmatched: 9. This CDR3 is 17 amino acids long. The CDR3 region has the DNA TGCGCCAGCAGCCAAGCCCCCGGACTAGCGAGACACAATGAGCAGTTCTTC. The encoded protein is CASSQAPGLARHNEQFF.

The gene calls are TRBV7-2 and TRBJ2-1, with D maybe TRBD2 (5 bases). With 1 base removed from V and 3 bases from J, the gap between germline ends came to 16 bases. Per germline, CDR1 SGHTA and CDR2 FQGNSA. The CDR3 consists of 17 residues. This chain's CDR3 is CASSLGGSPGLYNEQFF. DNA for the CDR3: TGTGCCAGCAGCTTAGGCGGGTCCCCTGGACTCTACAATGAGCAGTTCTTC. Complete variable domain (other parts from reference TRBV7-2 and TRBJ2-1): GAGVSQSPSNKVTEKGKDVELRCDPISGHTALYWYRQSLGQGLEFLIYFQGNSAPDKSGLPSDRFSAERTGGSVSTLTIQRTQQEDSAVYLCASSLGGSPGLYNEQFFGPGTRLTVL.

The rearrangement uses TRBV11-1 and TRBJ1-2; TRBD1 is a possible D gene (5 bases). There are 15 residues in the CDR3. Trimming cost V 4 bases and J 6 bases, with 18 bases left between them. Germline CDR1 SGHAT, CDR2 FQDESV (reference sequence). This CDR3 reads CASSSQGSRTNGYTF. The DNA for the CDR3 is TGTGCCAGCAGCTCCCAGGGCAGCAGGACGAATGGCTACACCTTC.

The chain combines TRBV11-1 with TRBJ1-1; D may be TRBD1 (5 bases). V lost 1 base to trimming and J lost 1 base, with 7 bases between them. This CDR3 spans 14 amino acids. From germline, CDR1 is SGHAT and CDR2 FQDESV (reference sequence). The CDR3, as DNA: TGTGCCAGCAGCTTAGACAGGTGGAACACTGAAGCTTTCTTT. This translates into CASSLDRWNTEAFF.

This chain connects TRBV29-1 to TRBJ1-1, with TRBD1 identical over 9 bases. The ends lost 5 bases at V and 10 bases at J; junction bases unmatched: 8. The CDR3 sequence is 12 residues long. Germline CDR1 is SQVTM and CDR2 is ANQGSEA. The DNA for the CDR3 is TGCAGCGTTAGGGACAGGGAGGCGGCAGCTTTCTTT. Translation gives CSVRDREAAAFF. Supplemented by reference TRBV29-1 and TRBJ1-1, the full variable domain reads SAVISQKPSRDICQRGTSLTIQCQVDSQVTMMFWYRQQPGQSLTLIATANQGSEATYESGFVIDKFPISRPNLTFSTLTVSNMSPEDSSIYLCSVRDREAAAFFGQGTRLTVV.

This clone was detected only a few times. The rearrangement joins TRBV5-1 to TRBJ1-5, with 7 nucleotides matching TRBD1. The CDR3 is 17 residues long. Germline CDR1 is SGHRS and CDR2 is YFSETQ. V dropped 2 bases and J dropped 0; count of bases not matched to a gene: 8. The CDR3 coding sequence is TGCGCCAGCAGCTTAGGGACAGCGACTTTTAGCAATCAGCCCCAGCATTTT. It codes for CASSLGTATFSNQPQHF.

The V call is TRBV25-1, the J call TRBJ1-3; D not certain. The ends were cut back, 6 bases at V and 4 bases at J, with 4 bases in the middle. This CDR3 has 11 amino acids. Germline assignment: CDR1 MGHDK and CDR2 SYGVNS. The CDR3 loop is CASSPGNTIYF. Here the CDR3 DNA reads TGTGCCAGCAGCCCCGGAAACACCATATATTTT.

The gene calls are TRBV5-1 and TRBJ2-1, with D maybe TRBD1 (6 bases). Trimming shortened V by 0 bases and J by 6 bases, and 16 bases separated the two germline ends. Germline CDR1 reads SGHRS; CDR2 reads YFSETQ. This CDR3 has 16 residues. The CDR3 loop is CASSLVGGLGGNEQFF. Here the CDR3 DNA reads TGCGCCAGCAGCTTGGTGGGTGGGCTAGGGGGCAATGAGCAGTTCTTC.

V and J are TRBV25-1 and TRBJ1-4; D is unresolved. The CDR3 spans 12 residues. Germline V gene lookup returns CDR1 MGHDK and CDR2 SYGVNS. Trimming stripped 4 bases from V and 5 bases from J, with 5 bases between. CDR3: CASSGSNEKLFF. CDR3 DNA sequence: TGTGCCAGCAGTGGATCCAATGAAAAACTGTTTTTT.

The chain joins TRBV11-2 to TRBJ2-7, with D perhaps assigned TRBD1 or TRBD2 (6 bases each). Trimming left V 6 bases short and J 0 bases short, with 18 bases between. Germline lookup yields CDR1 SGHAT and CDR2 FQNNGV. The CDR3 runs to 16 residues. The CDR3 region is CASRDSGGRGSYEQYF. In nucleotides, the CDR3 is TGTGCCAGCAGGGATTCCGGGGGCAGGGGCTCCTACGAGCAGTACTTC.

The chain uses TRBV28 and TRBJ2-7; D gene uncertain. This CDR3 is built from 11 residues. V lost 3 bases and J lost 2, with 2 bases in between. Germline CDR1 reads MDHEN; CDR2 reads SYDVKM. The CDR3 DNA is TGTGCCAGCAGTTTGACCTACGAGCAGTACTTC. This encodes CASSLTYEQYF.

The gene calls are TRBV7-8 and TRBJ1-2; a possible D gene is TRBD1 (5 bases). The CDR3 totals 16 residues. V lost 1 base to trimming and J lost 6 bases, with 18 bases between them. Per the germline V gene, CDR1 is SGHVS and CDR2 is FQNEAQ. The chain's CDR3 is CASSLGRRGRANGYTF. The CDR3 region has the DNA TGTGCCAGCAGCTTAGGCCGAAGGGGCAGGGCGAATGGCTACACCTTC. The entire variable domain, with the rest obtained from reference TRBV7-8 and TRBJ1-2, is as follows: GAGVSQSPRYKVAKRGQDVALRCDPISGHVSLFWYQQALGQGPEFLTYFQNEAQLDKSGLPSDRFFAERPEGSVSTLKIQRTQQEDSAVYLCASSLGRRGRANGYTFGSGTRLTVV.

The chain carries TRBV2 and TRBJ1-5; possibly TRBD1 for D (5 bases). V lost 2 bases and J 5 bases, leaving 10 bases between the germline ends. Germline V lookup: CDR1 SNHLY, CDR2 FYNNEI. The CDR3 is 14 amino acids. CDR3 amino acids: CASSESGPYQPQHF. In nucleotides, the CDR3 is TGTGCCAGCAGTGAATCGGGACCCTATCAGCCCCAGCATTTT.